Listed below are T cell receptor beta chains from one sample, sequenced in a study of T cell responses to AZD1222 COVID-19 vaccine. The protocol was immunoSEQ multiplex PCR, while the TCRdb copy is restricted to in-frame clones and leaves out a portion. Among over 100,000 clones listed, roughly 90% were seen once. Specimen: peripheral blood, collected on day 0 of AZD1222 vaccination. Receptors originate from an adult in good health. CDR3s include the opening cysteine and the closing phenylalanine or tryptophan. Each record gives: D gene, CDR3 length, J gene, V gene, clone size, CDR3 protein, CDR3 DNA. A D gene is named only where the DNA matches it firmly. Rows may omit the clone size; those that give it use once, few, many or a size class.

D: TRBD1
length: 15
J: TRBJ1-2
V: TRBV4-1
size: .
CDR3: CASSRLTGGVDGYTF
DNA: TGCGCCAGCAGCCGGCTGACAGGGGGAGTCGATGGCTACACCTTC

D: .
length: 13
J: TRBJ1-2
V: TRBV4-2
size: once
CDR3: CASSQGFWIGYTF
DNA: TGTGCCAGCAGCCAAGGGTTTTGGATAGGCTACACCTTC

D: .
length: 18
J: TRBJ1-3
V: TRBV9
size: .
CDR3: CASSVTHLAPLSGNTIYF
DNA: TGTGCCAGCAGCGTAACCCACTTGGCACCTTTGTCCGGAAACACCATATATTTT

D: .
length: 12
J: TRBJ1-1
V: TRBV10-3
size: once
CDR3: CAISEAQAEAFF
DNA: TGTGCCATCAGTGAGGCGCAGGCTGAAGCTTTCTTT

D: .
length: 16
J: TRBJ2-7
V: TRBV9
size: .
CDR3: CASSVGGQANSYEQYF
DNA: TGTGCCAGCAGCGTAGGAGGGCAGGCTAACTCCTACGAGCAGTACTTC

D: TRBD1
length: 14
J: TRBJ2-2
V: TRBV5-4
size: .
CDR3: CASLGQANTGELFF
DNA: TGTGCCAGCTTGGGACAGGCGAACACCGGGGAGCTGTTTTTT

D: TRBD1
length: 15
J: TRBJ1-2
V: TRBV6-2/TRBV6-3
size: .
CDR3: CASSYSFSGGYGYTF
DNA: TGTGCCAGCAGTTACTCGTTCTCAGGGGGCTATGGCTACACCTTC

D: .
length: 13
J: TRBJ1-2
V: TRBV11-2
size: once
CDR3: CASSLSGIHGYTF
DNA: TGTGCCAGCAGCTTGTCGGGAATCCATGGCTACACCTTC

D: .
length: 14
J: TRBJ1-1
V: TRBV18
size: .
CDR3: CASSPVGANTEAFF
DNA: TGTGCCAGCTCACCAGTAGGGGCCAACACTGAAGCTTTCTTT

D: TRBD1
length: 16
J: TRBJ1-5
V: TRBV5-6
size: .
CDR3: CASSLVGQGSNQPQHF
DNA: TGTGCCAGCAGCTTAGTGGGACAGGGGAGCAATCAGCCCCAGCATTTT

D: TRBD1
length: 15
J: TRBJ1-2
V: TRBV4-2
size: .
CDR3: CASSQEGQPLYGYTF
DNA: TGTGCCAGCAGCCAAGAGGGACAGCCTCTCTATGGCTACACCTTC

D: .
length: 13
J: TRBJ1-1
V: TRBV12-3/TRBV12-4
size: few
CDR3: CASSLFRDTEAFF
DNA: TGTGCCAGCAGTTTATTTAGGGACACTGAAGCTTTCTTT

D: TRBD1
length: 16
J: TRBJ2-7
V: TRBV19
size: .
CDR3: CASSTRTGSLGDEQYF
DNA: TGTGCCAGTAGCACAAGGACAGGAAGCCTGGGCGACGAGCAGTACTTC

D: TRBD1
length: 22
J: TRBJ1-4
V: TRBV3-1/TRBV3-2
size: .
CDR3: CASSPLLHPGQGPLATNEKLFF
DNA: TGTGCCAGCAGCCCCCTTCTTCACCCGGGACAGGGGCCCCTTGCAACTAATGAAAAACTGTTTTTT

D: TRBD1
length: 15
J: TRBJ1-6
V: TRBV6-6
size: .
CDR3: CASSIQGAGGSPLHF
DNA: TGTGCCAGCAGTATACAGGGGGCGGGCGGTTCACCCCTCCACTTT

D: TRBD2
length: 13
J: TRBJ2-1
V: TRBV10-3
size: once
CDR3: CATSGTRYNEQFF
DNA: TGTGCCACCTCCGGGACTAGGTACAATGAGCAGTTCTTC

D: .
length: 14
J: TRBJ1-4
V: TRBV3-1/TRBV3-2
size: .
CDR3: CASSQAGRDEKLFF
DNA: TGTGCCAGCAGCCAAGCTGGGAGGGATGAAAAACTGTTTTTT

D: .
length: 12
J: TRBJ2-5
V: TRBV5-4
size: few
CDR3: CASSFQVETQYF
DNA: TGTGCCAGCAGCTTTCAGGTAGAGACCCAGTACTTC

D: .
length: 12
J: TRBJ2-1
V: TRBV28
size: .
CDR3: CASSLTFYEQFF
DNA: TGTGCCAGCAGTTTGACGTTCTATGAGCAGTTCTTC

D: .
length: 15
J: TRBJ1-1
V: TRBV15
size: .
CDR3: CATSRDNGPNTEAFF
DNA: TGTGCCACCAGCAGAGATAACGGCCCGAACACTGAAGCTTTCTTT

D: TRBD2
length: 15
J: TRBJ2-7
V: TRBV6-5
size: .
CDR3: CASSYSASGAYEQYF
DNA: TGTGCCAGCAGTTACTCGGCTAGCGGGGCCTACGAGCAGTACTTC

D: TRBD2
length: 14
J: TRBJ2-3
V: TRBV7-2
size: once
CDR3: CASSFGTRPDTQYF
DNA: TGTGCCAGCAGCTTCGGGACTAGGCCAGATACGCAGTATTTT

D: .
length: 14
J: TRBJ1-6
V: TRBV19
size: .
CDR3: CASSIRDYNSPLHF
DNA: TGTGCCAGTAGTATACGGGATTATAATTCACCCCTCCACTTT

D: TRBD1
length: 14
J: TRBJ2-7
V: TRBV9
size: .
CDR3: CASTLGQGGDEQYF
DNA: TGTGCCAGCACCCTCGGACAGGGGGGAGACGAGCAGTACTTC

D: TRBD2
length: 15
J: TRBJ2-7
V: TRBV5-1
size: .
CDR3: CASSPLAGVFDEQYF
DNA: TGCGCCAGCAGCCCCCTAGCGGGAGTATTCGACGAGCAGTACTTC

D: TRBD1
length: 15
J: TRBJ2-1
V: TRBV5-4
size: .
CDR3: CASSSVQGAWNEQFF
DNA: TGTGCCAGCAGCTCCGTCCAGGGGGCGTGGAATGAGCAGTTCTTC

D: TRBD2
length: 19
J: TRBJ2-2
V: TRBV7-9
size: .
CDR3: CASRRRTSGGTANTGELFF
DNA: TGTGCCAGCAGACGGAGGACTAGCGGGGGTACTGCGAACACCGGGGAGCTGTTTTTT

D: TRBD2
length: 14
J: TRBJ2-7
V: TRBV6-5
size: .
CDR3: CASRYSGGAHEQYF
DNA: TGTGCCAGCAGGTATAGCGGGGGTGCGCACGAGCAGTACTTC

D: TRBD1
length: 16
J: TRBJ2-5
V: TRBV6-2/TRBV6-3
size: .
CDR3: CASSYSRTGRQETQYF
DNA: TGTGCCAGCAGTTACTCGAGGACAGGGAGGCAAGAGACCCAGTACTTC

D: .
length: 13
J: TRBJ1-2
V: TRBV9
size: .
CDR3: CASSQGGAFGYTF
DNA: TGTGCCAGCAGTCAGGGAGGGGCGTTTGGCTACACCTTC

D: .
length: 12
J: TRBJ1-2
V: TRBV30
size: .
CDR3: CAWSVVGVGYTF
DNA: TGTGCCTGGAGTGTGGTAGGGGTTGGCTACACCTTC

D: TRBD2
length: 18
J: TRBJ2-3
V: TRBV27
size: .
CDR3: CASSSYYGAGTNTDTQYF
DNA: TGTGCCAGCAGTTCCTACTATGGCGCGGGGACTAACACAGATACGCAGTATTTT